This section outlines one T cell receptor (beta chain) sequence together with its context. TCRdb itself ran the RT-PCR reads through MiXCR, one entry per CDR3 protein. The sample includes around 530,000 distinct CDR3 sequences, approximately 15% of them seen just once. The data were taken from a study of response to subunit inactivated influenza vaccine. CDR1 MDHEN and CDR2 SYDVKM come from the germline V gene. The CDR3 contains 14 residues. The V end lost 7 bases, the J end lost 5 bases, and 17 bases lay between the germline ends. The specimen comprised CD4+ T cells sorted from PBMCs, sampled less than 25 months after vaccination. This TCR was recovered from a man aged 45-69 years who received an inactivated influenza vaccine. The J gene is TRBJ2-5, the V gene TRBV28; maybe TRBD2 (6 bases). The CDR3 DNA reads as TGTGCCAGCAAAAGTTGGCGGGACGGGGAGACCCAGTACTTC. Translated: CASKSWRDGETQYF. The full variable domain, its missing parts supplied by reference TRBV28 and TRBJ2-5, is DVKVTQSSRYLVKRTGEKVFLECVQDMDHENMFWYRQDPGLGLRLIYFSYDVKMKEKGDIPEGYSVSREKKERFSLILESASTNQTSMYLCASKSWRDGETQYFGPGTRLLVL.